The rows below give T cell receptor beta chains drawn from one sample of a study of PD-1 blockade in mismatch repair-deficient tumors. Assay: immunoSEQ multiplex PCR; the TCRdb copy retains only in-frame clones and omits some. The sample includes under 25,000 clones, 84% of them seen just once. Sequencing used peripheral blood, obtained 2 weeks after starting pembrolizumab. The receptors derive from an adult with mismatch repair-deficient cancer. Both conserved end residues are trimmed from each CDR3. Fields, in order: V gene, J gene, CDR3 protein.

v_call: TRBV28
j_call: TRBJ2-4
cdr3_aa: ASRSDRTGLAKNIQY

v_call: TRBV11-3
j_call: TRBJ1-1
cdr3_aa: ASSLYRSGAF

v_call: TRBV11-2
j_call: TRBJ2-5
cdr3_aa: ASSLEVGGETQY

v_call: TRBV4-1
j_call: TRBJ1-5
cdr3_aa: ASSQVGLMVNQPQH

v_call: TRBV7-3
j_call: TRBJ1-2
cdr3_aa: ASSLNRGGYT

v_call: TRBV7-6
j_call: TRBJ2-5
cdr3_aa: ASSHGRQETQY

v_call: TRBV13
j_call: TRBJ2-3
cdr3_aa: ASSLFSGGTDTQY

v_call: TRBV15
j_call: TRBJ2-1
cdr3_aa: ATSRVVRLAEPSSYNEQF

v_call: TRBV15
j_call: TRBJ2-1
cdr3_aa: ATSRDKGRGVYHNEQF

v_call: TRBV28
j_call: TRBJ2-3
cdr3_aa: ASSSSAGQGEDTQY

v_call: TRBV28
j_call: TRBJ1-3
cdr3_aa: ASSSTASGNTIY

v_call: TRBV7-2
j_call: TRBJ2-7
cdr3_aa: ASSFLAGGPSYEQY

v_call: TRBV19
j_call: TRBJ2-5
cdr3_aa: ASSPRGPQQETQY

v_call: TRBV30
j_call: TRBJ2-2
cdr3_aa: ACLLAGSGELF

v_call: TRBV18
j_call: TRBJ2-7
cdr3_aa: ASSPQRQVTYEQY

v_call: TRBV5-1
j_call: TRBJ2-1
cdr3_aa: ASSLAGNEQF

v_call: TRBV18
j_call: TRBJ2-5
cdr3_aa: ASSGTTGNQETQY

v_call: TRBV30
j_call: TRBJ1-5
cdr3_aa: AWSVKGNQPQH

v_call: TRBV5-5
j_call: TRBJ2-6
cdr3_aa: ASSQDSGSGANVLT

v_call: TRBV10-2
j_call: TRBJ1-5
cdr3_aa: ASRGTGNNQPQH

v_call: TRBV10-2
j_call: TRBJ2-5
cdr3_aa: ASSILLAEQETQY

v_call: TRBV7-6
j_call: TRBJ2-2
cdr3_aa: ASSLATSVFTGELF